The 32 T cell receptor beta chains reported below all come from one sample, sequenced in a study of blood T cell repertoires in COVID-19. Assay used: immunoSEQ multiplex PCR; TCRdb lists only in-frame clones, some missing. Of about 150,000 clones listed, 80% are singletons. Sequencing was performed on peripheral blood. These receptors originate from a man between 60 and 75 years old with acute or convalescent COVID-19.

V and J are TRBV9 and TRBJ2-7, with a possible D match to TRBD2 (6 bases). Germline V lookup: CDR1 SGDLS, CDR2 YYNGEE. This CDR3 has 15 amino acids. The germline V and J ends were trimmed by 0 bases and 3 bases, with 13 bases remaining between them. The CDR3 region is CASSVVEGLIYEQYF. The CDR3 nucleotides read TGTGCCAGCAGCGTAGTGGAGGGGTTGATCTACGAGCAGTACTTC.

The V and J genes are TRBV3-1 (or the pseudogene TRBV3-2) and TRBJ2-5; 10 nucleotides agree with TRBD2. Losses at the gene ends were 2 bases for V and 1 base for J; bases not matched to a gene: 7. The CDR3 contains 17 residues. Germline values: CDR1 LGHDT, CDR2 YNNKEL (reference sequence). CDR3: CASSQSVTSGIQETQYF. The DNA for the CDR3 is TGTGCCAGCAGCCAATCAGTAACTAGCGGGATCCAAGAGACCCAGTACTTC.

This chain joins TRBV11-1 and TRBJ2-5; 7 positions agree with TRBD2. There are 14 residues in the CDR3. Germline V gene sequence: CDR1 SGHAT, CDR2 FQDESV (reference sequence). V lost 5 bases to trimming and J lost 5 bases; unmatched junction nucleotides: 8. The CDR3, as DNA: TGTGCCAGCAGCCGCGGGGGTCGGTTTGAGACCCAGTACTTC. This sequence encodes CASSRGGRFETQYF.

CDR3 in amino acids: CASSVAPTTHSPLHF. The CDR3 region has the DNA TGTGCCAGCAGCGTAGCCCCGACAACCCATTCACCCCTCCACTTT. The V gene is TRBV9, the J gene TRBJ1-6; no definite D call. This CDR3 contains 15 residues. Trimming took off 0 bases at V and 8 bases at J, with 12 bases between the two ends. The germline V gene encodes CDR1 SGDLS and CDR2 YYNGEE.

The V call is TRBV28, the J call TRBJ1-6, with D tentatively TRBD1 (6 bases). The germline V gene has CDR1 MDHEN and CDR2 SYDVKM. This CDR3 comprises 14 residues. V was cut by 6 bases and J by 7 bases, with 13 bases left in between. CDR3 DNA: TGTGCCAGCAGAGTAAACAGGGTAAATTCACCCCTCCACTTT. Translating it yields CASRVNRVNSPLHF.

V is TRBV5-1 and J is TRBJ2-5; a possible D gene is TRBD2 (6 bases). Germline V gives CDR1 SGHRS, CDR2 YFSETQ. This CDR3 is 15 amino acids long. V lost 1 base to trimming and J lost 2 bases, with 12 bases between them. The CDR3 DNA follows: TGCGCCAGCAGCTTGACGGCGGGGCCTCAAGAGACCCAGTACTTC. Residues: CASSLTAGPQETQYF.

This clone appeared once. The V gene is TRBV6-5, the J gene TRBJ2-7; possibly TRBD1 for D (7 bases). CDR3 length equals 15 residues. V was pared by 3 bases and J by 3 bases, with 15 bases between. Per the germline V gene, CDR1 is MNHEY and CDR2 is SVGAGI. The CDR3 nucleotides read TGTGCCAGCAGTTATCGAAGACAGGGAGGCTACGAGCAGTACTTC. Translation: CASSYRRQGGYEQYF.

This chain links TRBV18 with TRBJ1-6; TRBD1 is a possible D gene (6 bases). Germline V gives CDR1 KGHSH, CDR2 LQKENI. V lost 0 bases and J 9 bases, leaving 9 bases between the germline ends. This CDR3 has 14 amino acids. The CDR3 sequence: CASSPPLQGSPLHF. DNA for the CDR3: TGTGCCAGCTCACCACCGCTACAGGGTTCACCCCTCCACTTT.

J is TRBJ1-1 and V is TRBV10-3, with TRBD1 matching 7 bases. This CDR3 is 15 amino acids long. The J segment lost 5 bases and the V segment lost 6 bases, leaving 12 bases of the junction unmatched. Per the germline V gene, CDR1 is ENHRY and CDR2 is SYGVKD. The CDR3 loop is CAISLEQGRGTEAFF. The CDR3 coding sequence is TGTGCCATCAGCCTTGAACAGGGGCGGGGAACTGAAGCTTTCTTT.

The chain is built from TRBV4-3 and TRBJ2-4, with D maybe TRBD2 (5 bases). CDR3 length: 13 residues. From germline, CDR1 is LGHNA and CDR2 YSLEER. The ends were cut back, 2 bases at V and 6 bases at J, with 8 bases in the middle. The CDR3 bases are TGCGCCAGCAGCCAAACGGACTCAAACATTCAGTACTTC. As protein: CASSQTDSNIQYF.

This sequence joins TRBV15 and TRBJ2-5, with TRBD2 as a possible D gene (5 bases). Germline V gene sequence: CDR1 LNHNV, CDR2 YYDKDF (reference sequence). V lost 1 base and J lost 4, with 10 bases in between. The CDR3 runs 14 residues. The CDR3 here is CATSRAGRGETQYF. The CDR3 nucleotides read TGTGCCACCAGCAGAGCCGGCCGGGGAGAGACCCAGTACTTC.

The chain joins TRBV7-2 to TRBJ2-7, with 10 bases identical to TRBD1. V shed 5 bases and J 4 bases; nucleotides not matched to a gene: 8. CDR3 length: 15 residues. The germline V gene has CDR1 SGHTA and CDR2 FQGNSA. The CDR3: CASSPSTGGSYEQYF. CDR3 bases: TGTGCCAGCAGCCCCTCGACAGGGGGCTCGTACGAGCAGTACTTC.

The rearrangement uses TRBV2 and TRBJ1-4; TRBD1 is a possible D gene (5 bases). V was trimmed by 6 bases and J by 3 bases, leaving 11 bases between them. CDR3 length: 14 residues. The germline V gene encodes CDR1 SNHLY and CDR2 FYNNEI. The CDR3 spells CASRRGGPNEKLFF. DNA for the CDR3: TGTGCCAGCAGGCGGGGGGGACCTAATGAAAAACTGTTTTTT. The complete variable domain, with remaining parts taken from reference TRBV2 and TRBJ1-4, reads EPEVTQTPSHQVTQMGQEVILRCVPISNHLYFYWYRQILGQKVEFLVSFYNNEISEKSEIFDDQFSVERPDGSNFTLKIRSTKLEDSAMYFCASRRGGPNEKLFFGSGTQLSVL.

This clone was detected only a few times. The J gene is TRBJ2-7, the V gene TRBV6-5; 7 nucleotides line up with TRBD1. The CDR3 is made up of 13 amino acids. Germline V gives CDR1 MNHEY, CDR2 SVGAGI. J gave up 6 bases and V 6 bases, and 8 bases lay outside the gene matches. CDR3 sequence (DNA): TGTGCCAGCAGCCCACGACAGGGTGGCGAGCAGTACTTC. This codes for CASSPRQGGEQYF.

The chain's CDR3 is CAIRSSGPLGTSGSTEQFF. The CDR3 region has the DNA TGTGCCATCCGCTCGTCTGGACCCTTAGGGACTAGCGGGAGCACTGAGCAGTTCTTC. The genes are TRBV10-3 and TRBJ2-1, with 14 nucleotides matching TRBD2. Germline CDR1 reads ENHRY; CDR2 reads SYGVKD. CDR3 length: 19 amino acids. The ends lost 8 bases at V and 9 bases at J; junction bases unmatched: 21.

The V and J genes are TRBV5-6 and TRBJ1-2; the D gene is possibly TRBD1 (6 bases). Trimming removed 3 bases at V and 4 bases at J, with 13 bases between. CDR1 is SGHDT and CDR2 is YYEEEE in the germline V gene. This CDR3 region has 14 residues. The DNA of the CDR3 is TGTGCCAGCAGCTCGCCGGGGGGCACCTATGGCTACACCTTC. Translated, it gives CASSSPGGTYGYTF.

The V call is TRBV6-5, the J call TRBJ1-1; 8 bases fit TRBD1. Looked up from germline, CDR1 is MNHEY and CDR2 is SVGAGI. J was trimmed by 6 bases and V by 6 bases; bases with no gene match: 3. This CDR3 spans 12 amino acids. The CDR3 nucleotides read TGTGCCAGCAGAAAACAGGGGGCTGAAGCTTTCTTT. Its protein product is CASRKQGAEAFF.

The table lists this clone with a few counts. The V and J genes are TRBV18 and TRBJ1-1, with 7 bases lining up with TRBD1. CDR3 length: 15 amino acids. V shed 3 bases, J shed 1 base, and the junction held 5 bases outside the gene matches. Germline V gene sequence: CDR1 KGHSH, CDR2 LQKENI. As DNA, the CDR3 is TGTGCCAGCTCACCGGGACAGACCCAGAACACTGAAGCTTTCTTT. This translates into CASSPGQTQNTEAFF.

V gene TRBV19 combines with J gene TRBJ2-5; 8 bases are a match to TRBD1. The V gene's germline CDR1 is LNHDA and CDR2 SQIVND (reference sequence). The CDR3 extends over 15 amino acids. V was pared by 5 bases and J by 3 bases, with 8 bases of the junction left unmatched. The CDR3 DNA is TGTGCCAGTAGTGCCCAGGGGGCTGGGAAAGAGACCCAGTACTTC. This sequence encodes CASSAQGAGKETQYF.

The chain carries TRBV5-4 and TRBJ1-6; D possibly corresponds to TRBD1 (6 bases). The germline V and J ends were trimmed by 2 bases and 10 bases, with 16 bases remaining between them. Germline-derived CDR1 and CDR2 are SGHNT and YYREEE (reference sequence). The CDR3 totals 15 residues. As DNA, the CDR3 is TGTGCCAGCAGCTTACAGGGTCGCCAGAGCTCACCCCTCCACTTT. Amino acids: CASSLQGRQSSPLHF.

This chain links TRBV19 with TRBJ2-5; 9 bases are a match to TRBD1. CDR1 and CDR2 (germline): LNHDA, SQIVND (reference sequence). There are 14 residues in the CDR3. Losses at the gene ends were 3 bases for V and 4 bases for J; bases not matched to a gene: 3. In DNA form, the CDR3 reads TGTGCCAGTAGTATCACAGGGGGCCTAGAGACCCAGTACTTC. It is translated as CASSITGGLETQYF.

This chain links TRBV7-2 with TRBJ1-6; 7 nucleotides line up with TRBD1. CDR1 is SGHTA and CDR2 is FQGNSA in the germline V gene. V was clipped by 5 bases and J by 7 bases; unmatched bases: 8. CDR3 length: 15 amino acids. As DNA, the CDR3 is TGTGCCAGCAGCCCTCTGAGGGGGCGGAATTCACCCCTCCACTTT. Residues: CASSPLRGRNSPLHF.

The J gene is TRBJ2-3, the V gene TRBV6-5, with 7 nucleotides matching TRBD2. CDR3 size: 15 residues. V shed 0 bases, J shed 4 bases, and the junction held 4 bases outside the gene matches. Germline V gene lookup returns CDR1 MNHEY and CDR2 SVGAGI. The CDR3 nucleotides are TGTGCCAGCAGTTACTCGGGGACTATCGCAGATACGCAGTATTTT. Translating gives CASSYSGTIADTQYF.

The chain is built from TRBV6-2 or TRBV6-3 and TRBJ2-2; 7 nucleotides line up with TRBD2. This CDR3 is 15 amino acids long. The germline CDR1 and CDR2 sequences are MNHEY and SVGEGT. The V segment lost 2 bases and the J segment 5 bases; nucleotides outside the gene matches: 5. The CDR3 nucleotides are TGTGCCAGCAGTTACACGACTAGCCGTACCGGGGAGCTGTTTTTT. Its protein product is CASSYTTSRTGELFF.

This clone was seen just once. V gene TRBV4-1 combines with J gene TRBJ2-5; 13 bases align to TRBD2. In germline, CDR1 is MGHRA, CDR2 YSYEKL. The CDR3 consists of 15 residues. J was trimmed by 5 bases and V by 4 bases; bases with no gene match: 4. CDR3: CASSPGLAGWETQYF. CDR3 DNA sequence: TGCGCCAGCAGCCCGGGACTAGCGGGGTGGGAGACCCAGTACTTC.

The V and J genes are TRBV4-3 and TRBJ1-1, with 9 bases identical to TRBD1. V shed 3 bases and J 2 bases; nucleotides not matched to a gene: 1. CDR3 length: 14 amino acids. Germline V lookup: CDR1 LGHNA, CDR2 YSLEER. This CDR3 reads CASSQTGGNTEAFF. The CDR3 region has the DNA TGCGCCAGCAGCCAGACAGGGGGAAACACTGAAGCTTTCTTT.

This clone has just a few counts. The V gene is TRBV7-8, the J gene TRBJ2-4; D might be TRBD2 (6 bases). CDR3 size: 12 residues. The germline V gene encodes CDR1 SGHVS and CDR2 FQNEAQ. V was trimmed by 5 bases and J by 7 bases, leaving 9 bases between them. The CDR3 DNA reads as TGTGCCAGCAGCACCCGGGGGAACATTCAGTACTTC. It codes for CASSTRGNIQYF.

The chain carries TRBV7-2 and TRBJ2-7; TRBD2 matches at 10 bases. The CDR3 totals 16 residues. Germline-derived CDR1 and CDR2 are SGHTA and FQGNSA. After removal of 6 bases from V and 3 bases from J, the junction contained 11 bases not matched to a gene. CDR3 amino acids: CASSIRLAGLNYEQYF. CDR3 DNA: TGTGCCAGCAGTATACGACTAGCGGGCCTTAACTACGAGCAGTACTTC.

The rearrangement uses TRBV7-2 and TRBJ2-1, with D possibly matching TRBD2 (6 bases). Germline V lookup: CDR1 SGHTA, CDR2 FQGNSA. V was cut by 2 bases and J by 10 bases, with 24 bases left in between. The CDR3 has 17 amino acids. CDR3 DNA sequence: TGTGCCAGCAGCTTACCCCGGGGGACGCAACCGCCAACGGAGCAGTTCTTC. This sequence encodes CASSLPRGTQPPTEQFF.

The chain couples TRBV3-1 (or the pseudogene TRBV3-2) to TRBJ2-7; 11 bases map to TRBD2. There are 16 residues in the CDR3. In germline, CDR1 is LGHDT, CDR2 YNNKEL (reference sequence). Trimming cost V 0 bases and J 7 bases; bases outside gene matches: 8. The CDR3 nucleotides read TGTGCCAGCAGCCAAGATCGTATAGCGGGGGGGCCGGAGCAGTACTTC. Encoded protein: CASSQDRIAGGPEQYF.

This chain links TRBV5-1 with TRBJ2-1, with 9 bases fitting TRBD1. This CDR3 spans 14 amino acids. J gave up 4 bases and V 4 bases, and 3 bases lay outside the gene matches. Looked up from germline, CDR1 is SGHRS and CDR2 is YFSETQ. CDR3 protein: CASSAGTGYNEQFF. DNA of the CDR3: TGCGCCAGCAGCGCCGGGACAGGGTACAATGAGCAGTTCTTC.

The CDR3 reads CATSWRGETQYF. DNA of the CDR3: TGTGCCACCAGCTGGCGGGGAGAGACCCAGTACTTC. This chain uses TRBV24-1 with TRBJ2-5, with D possibly being TRBD2 (6 bases). This CDR3 has 12 amino acids. Trimming removed 7 bases from V and 4 bases from J, with 9 bases in between. In germline, CDR1 is KGHDR, CDR2 SFDVKD.